The rows below give T cell receptor beta chains drawn from one sample of a study of blood T cell repertoires in COVID-19. Some clones are missing from TCRdb's copy, which holds only in-frame ones; the method was immunoSEQ multiplex PCR. The table lists a few hundred thousand clones, 70% to 90% of them singletons, with approximately 5.2% in the top ten. Sequenced: PBMCs or T cells enriched from blood (not recorded which). Source of these receptors: a woman in her twenties or thirties who had recovered from COVID-19. CDR3s include the opening cysteine and the closing phenylalanine or tryptophan. The D gene is left open where the match is weak. Clone size is shown for a subset of rows, as once, few, many or a class of expanded clone.

NA	TRBD1	16	TRBV2	TRBJ2-2	CASSPPGQALIGELFF	TGTGCCAGCAGTCCGCCGGGACAGGCCCTAATCGGGGAGCTGTTTTTT
NA	TRBD1	15	TRBV5-4	TRBJ2-5	CASSSRQGRGETQYF	TGTGCCAGCAGCTCCCGACAGGGACGGGGAGAGACCCAGTACTTC
NA	TRBD1	15	TRBV5-4	TRBJ2-2	CASSFGTGGFGELFF	TGTGCCAGCAGCTTCGGGACAGGGGGTTTCGGGGAGCTGTTTTTT
NA	NA	14	TRBV30	TRBJ1-1	CAWSEVATRTEAFF	TGTGCCTGGAGCGAGGTGGCCACCCGGACTGAAGCTTTCTTT
once	NA	12	TRBV9	TRBJ2-7	CASSAQGTEQYF	TGTGCCAGCAGCGCTCAGGGTACCGAGCAGTACTTC
NA	NA	13	TRBV27	TRBJ1-1	CASSLSRAHEAFF	TGTGCCAGCAGTTTATCCAGGGCCCATGAAGCTTTCTTT
NA	NA	15	TRBV11-2	TRBJ1-2	CASSLVGRPNYGYTF	TGTGCCAGCAGCTTAGTGGGGCGCCCTAACTATGGCTACACCTTC
NA	NA	16	TRBV30	TRBJ2-2	CAWSVWGRMNTGELFF	TGTGCCTGGAGTGTATGGGGCCGGATGAACACCGGGGAGCTGTTTTTT
NA	NA	14	TRBV6-2/TRBV6-3	TRBJ2-5	CASSSRQLQETQYF	TGTGCCAGCAGTTCCCGACAGCTCCAAGAGACCCAGTACTTC
NA	TRBD1	12	TRBV30	TRBJ1-4	CAWGQGREKLFF	TGTGCCTGGGGACAGGGTCGGGAAAAACTGTTTTTT
NA	NA	17	TRBV9	TRBJ1-3	CASSPRTVLSSGNTIYF	TGTGCCAGCAGCCCACGGACAGTTCTGAGCTCTGGAAACACCATATATTTT
NA	NA	14	TRBV6-1	TRBJ1-5	CASSDDQGYQPQHF	TGTGCCAGCAGTGACGATCAGGGATATCAGCCCCAGCATTTT
NA	NA	14	TRBV28	TRBJ2-7	CASSLAGARGEQYF	TGTGCCAGCAGTTTGGCGGGGGCGCGTGGCGAGCAGTACTTC
NA	TRBD1	15	TRBV5-1	TRBJ1-5	CASSPTDRVRQPQHF	TGCGCCAGCAGCCCCACGGACAGGGTCCGCCAGCCCCAGCATTTT
NA	NA	15	TRBV27	TRBJ2-2	CASSFRSTNTGELFF	TGTGCCAGCAGTTTCCGCTCTACGAACACCGGGGAGCTGTTTTTT
NA	TRBD2	15	TRBV11-2	TRBJ2-1	CASSPVVTSANEQFF	TGTGCCAGCAGCCCAGTGGTGACTAGCGCGAATGAGCAGTTCTTC
NA	TRBD1	13	TRBV6-5	TRBJ2-7	CASSRQGPYEQYF	TGTGCCAGCAGTCGACAGGGACCCTACGAGCAGTACTTC
NA	NA	14	TRBV27	TRBJ1-5	CASNPGQSNQPQHF	TGTGCCAGCAATCCAGGACAGAGCAATCAGCCCCAGCATTTT
NA	NA	14	TRBV5-6	TRBJ1-1	CASSGDFGHTEAFF	TGTGCCAGCAGCGGGGACTTTGGGCACACTGAAGCTTTCTTT
few	NA	15	TRBV4-1	TRBJ1-5	CASSQDNGWSQPQHF	TGCGCCAGCAGCCAAGATAACGGTTGGAGTCAGCCCCAGCATTTT
NA	NA	13	TRBV6-5	TRBJ1-1	CASRGDMNTEAFF	TGTGCCAGCAGAGGGGACATGAACACTGAAGCTTTCTTT
NA	TRBD1	15	TRBV5-1	TRBJ1-1	CASSTRTGLGTEAFF	TGCGCCAGCAGCACCCGGACAGGGCTTGGCACTGAAGCTTTCTTT
NA	NA	14	TRBV19	TRBJ1-1	CASSIGRGNTEAFF	TGTGCCAGTAGTATCGGCAGAGGGAACACTGAAGCTTTCTTT
NA	NA	18	TRBV7-3	TRBJ1-4	CASTFLGWSGPTCEKLFF	TGTGCCAGCACCTTCTTGGGGTGGTCAGGGCCGACTTGTGAAAAACTGTTTTTT
NA	NA	12	TRBV19	TRBJ1-5	CASRAGILPQHF	TGTGCCAGTAGGGCAGGGATTTTGCCCCAGCATTTT
once	NA	13	TRBV18	TRBJ1-2	CASSLEQGHGYTF	TGTGCCAGCTCATTAGAACAGGGTCACGGCTACACCTTC
NA	TRBD1	14	TRBV2	TRBJ1-6	CARKPGTGNSPLHF	TGTGCCAGGAAACCCGGGACAGGGAATTCACCCCTCCACTTT
NA	NA	12	TRBV29-1	TRBJ1-5	CSVGTGNQPQHF	TGCAGCGTTGGAACAGGAAATCAGCCCCAGCATTTT
NA	NA	13	TRBV2	TRBJ2-1	CASSGDTYNEQFF	TGTGCCAGCAGTGGAGACACCTACAATGAGCAGTTCTTC
NA	NA	12	TRBV12-3/TRBV12-4	TRBJ2-7	CASSLGAYEQYF	TGTGCCAGCAGTTTAGGGGCATACGAGCAGTACTTC
NA	NA	13	TRBV2	TRBJ1-1	CASSVQGNTEAFF	TGTGCCAGCAGTGTACAGGGTAACACTGAAGCTTTCTTT
NA	TRBD1	13	TRBV29-1	TRBJ1-2	CSDATGGGFSYTF	TGCAGCGACGCGACAGGGGGTGGTTTTAGCTACACCTTC
NA	NA	14	TRBV19	TRBJ1-6	CASRQTGFGSPLHF	TGTGCCAGTAGACAGACAGGTTTTGGTTCACCCCTCCACTTT
NA	NA	15	TRBV5-4	TRBJ1-2	CASSPAGGVGYGYTF	TGTGCCAGCAGCCCGGCCGGGGGGGTTGGGTATGGCTACACCTTC
NA	TRBD1	18	TRBV5-1	TRBJ1-4	CASSLPLEGQGVGEKLFF	TGCGCCAGCAGCTTGCCCCTCGAAGGACAGGGGGTAGGGGAAAAACTGTTTTTT
NA	NA	11	TRBV3-1/TRBV3-2	TRBJ2-7	CASSRSHEQYF	TGTGCCAGCAGTCGGTCCCACGAGCAGTACTTC
once	NA	15	TRBV7-9	TRBJ1-2	CASSLAGFGFYGYTF	TGTGCCAGCAGCTTAGCTGGATTCGGGTTCTATGGCTACACCTTC